This section outlines one TCR beta chain sequence together with its context. The antigen is not known. TCRdb keeps only in-frame clones here, not all; method: immunoSEQ multiplex PCR. The data contain about 2.1 million clones, roughly 95% of them seen just once; the ten biggest clones take up around 1.7%. This record comes from a study of shared clonotypes between healthy human individuals. CD45RO-negative, CCR7-positively selected cells formed the naive CD8 fraction, excluding terminally differentiated effector memory CD45RA+ cells. V dropped 6 bases and J dropped 6; count of bases not matched to a gene: 6. Germline V gene data show CDR1 as MNHEY and CDR2 as SMNVEV (reference sequence). This CDR3 region has 13 residues. General observations from the study: Clonotype sharing across donors was expected to vary with sequencing depth. It was observed that 5% to 6.5% of naive CD4 clonotypes were shared across a handful of donors.

The specimen sequenced was naive CD8+ T cells from PBMCs. The TCR was taken from a man younger than 30 in good health. Some clones in this sample may be carry-over from other donors' samples. This chain links TRBV27 with TRBJ1-2; 8 bases fit TRBD1. CDR3 loop: CASRSTGGDGYTF. The CDR3 nucleotides are TGTGCCAGCAGGTCTACAGGGGGAGATGGCTACACCTTC.